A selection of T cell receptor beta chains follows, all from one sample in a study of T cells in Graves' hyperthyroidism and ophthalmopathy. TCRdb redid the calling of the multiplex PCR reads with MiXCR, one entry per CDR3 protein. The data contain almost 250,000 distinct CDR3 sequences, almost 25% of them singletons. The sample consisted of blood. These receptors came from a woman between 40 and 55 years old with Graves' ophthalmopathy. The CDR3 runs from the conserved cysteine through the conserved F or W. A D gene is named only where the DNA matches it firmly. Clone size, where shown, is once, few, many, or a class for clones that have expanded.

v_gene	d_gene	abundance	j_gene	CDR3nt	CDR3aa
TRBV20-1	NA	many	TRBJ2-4	TGCAGTGCTAGTCTTCAGGACGGGAGAGACAAAAACATTCAGTACTTC	CSASLQDGRDKNIQYF
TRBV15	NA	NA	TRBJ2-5	TGTGCCACCGCGAAGGGGGGGGGGCAAGAGACCCAGTACTTC	CATAKGGGQETQYF
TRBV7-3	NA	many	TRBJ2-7	TGTGCCAGCAGCCCCCAGGGTCCCCCCTACGAGCAGTACTTC	CASSPQGPPYEQYF
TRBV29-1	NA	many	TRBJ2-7	TGCAGCGTTGGAGGGCGATGGGGAAGCTACGAGCAGTACTTC	CSVGGRWGSYEQYF
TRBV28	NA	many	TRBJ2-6	TGTGCCAGCAGTTCCTCAGCTAGAGGGGCCAACGTCCTGACTTTC	CASSSSARGANVLTF
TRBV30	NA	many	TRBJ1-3	TGTGCCTGGGGGGGAAACACCATATATTTT	CAWGGNTIYF
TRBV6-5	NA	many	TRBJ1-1	TGTGCCAGCAGCCGCGGTACTGAAGCTTTCTTT	CASSRGTEAFF
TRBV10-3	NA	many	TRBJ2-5	TGTGCCATCATGGCGGGACAGAACCAAGAGACCCAGTACTTC	CAIMAGQNQETQYF
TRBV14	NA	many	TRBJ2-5	TGTGCCAGCAGCCAAGTCGGGCCGCCCGCGGAGACCCAGTACTTC	CASSQVGPPAETQYF
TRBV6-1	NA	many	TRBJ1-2	TGTGCCAGCAGTGAATCGGGGGAATCGGCGGATGGCTACACCTTC	CASSESGESADGYTF
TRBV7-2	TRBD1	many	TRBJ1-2	TGTGCCAGCAGCTTAGCGCAGAGGGGGCAAGTAAGAGCTAACTATGGCTACACCTTC	CASSLAQRGQVRANYGYTF
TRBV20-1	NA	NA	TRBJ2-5	TGCAGTGCCCGGGGGCCGAGAGAGACCCAGTACTTC	CSARGPRETQYF
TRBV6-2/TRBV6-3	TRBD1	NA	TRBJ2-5	TGTGCCAGCAGCGAGACAGGGGCGCAAGAGACCCAGTACTTC	CASSETGAQETQYF
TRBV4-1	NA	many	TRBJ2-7	TGTGCCAGCAGTCAAGACCGGGCCTACGAGCAGTACTTC	CASSQDRAYEQYF
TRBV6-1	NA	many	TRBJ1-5	TGTGCCAGCAGTACGGGGTTACGGCGGCCCCAGCATTTT	CASSTGLRRPQHF
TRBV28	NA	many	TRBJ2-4	TGTGCCAGCAGTTTAGGGGGGCTCGGGAACATTCAGTACTTC	CASSLGGLGNIQYF
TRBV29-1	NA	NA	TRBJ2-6	TGCAGCGTTTCAGGGGCTGGGGCCAACGTCCTGACTTTC	CSVSGAGANVLTF
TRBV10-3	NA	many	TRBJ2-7	TGTGCCATCAGTGAGTCGACCGAGCAGTACTTC	CAISESTEQYF
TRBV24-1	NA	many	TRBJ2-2	TGTGCCACCAGTGATCTCCGGACGGACACCGGGGAGCTGTTTTTT	CATSDLRTDTGELFF
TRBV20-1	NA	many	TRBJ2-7	TGCAGTGCTAGAGCGGGCTACTCACCTTCCTACGAGCAGTACTTC	CSARAGYSPSYEQYF
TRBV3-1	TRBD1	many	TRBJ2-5	TGTGCCAGCAGCCGGACAGGGGGAATAGGAGAGACCCAGTACTTC	CASSRTGGIGETQYF
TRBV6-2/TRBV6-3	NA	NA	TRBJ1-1	TGTGCCAGCAGTGGGATAGTCATGAACACTGAAGCTTTCTTT	CASSGIVMNTEAFF
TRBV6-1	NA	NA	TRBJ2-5	TGTGCCAGCAGCCCCGTAAGTCCTGACCAAGAGACCCAGTACTTC	CASSPVSPDQETQYF
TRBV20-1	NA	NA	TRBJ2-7	TGCAGTGCTAGAGATTCCCAGGGTCCCTCAACCTACGAGCAGTACTTC	CSARDSQGPSTYEQYF
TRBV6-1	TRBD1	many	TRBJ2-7	TGTGCCAGCAGAGACACAGGGGATTCCTACGAGCAGTACTTC	CASRDTGDSYEQYF
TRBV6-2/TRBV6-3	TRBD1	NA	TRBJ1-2	TGTGCCAGCAGAGGGACAGGGGAAAACAACTATGGCTACACCTTC	CASRGTGENNYGYTF
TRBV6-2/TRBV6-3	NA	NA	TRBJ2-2	TGTGCCAGCAGACAGGGAAGAAACACCGGGGAGCTGTTTTTT	CASRQGRNTGELFF
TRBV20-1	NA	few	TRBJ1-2	TGCAGTGCTAGTCACAGGGACTGGAGTGGCTACACCTTC	CSASHRDWSGYTF
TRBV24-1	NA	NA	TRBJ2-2	TGTGCCACGGACTTCGGCACCGGGGAGCTGTTTTTT	CATDFGTGELFF
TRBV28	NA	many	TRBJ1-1	TGTGCCAGCAGTCTCGAATCCGGGACGAAATCGTGGGCTTTCTTT	CASSLESGTKSWAFF
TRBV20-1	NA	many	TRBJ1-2	TGCAGTGCTAGAGGGTTTCCATATGGCTACACCTTC	CSARGFPYGYTF
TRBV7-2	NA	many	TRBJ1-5	TGTGCCAGCAGCTTTTCGGGCGGTAGCAATCAGCCCCAGCATTTT	CASSFSGGSNQPQHF
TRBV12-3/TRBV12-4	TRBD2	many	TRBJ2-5	TGTGCCAGCGGAACTAGCGGGAGAGGGGGAGAGACCCAGTACTTC	CASGTSGRGGETQYF
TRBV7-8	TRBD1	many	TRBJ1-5	TGTGCCAGCAGCCAACAGGGGAATAGCAATCAGCCCCAGCATTTT	CASSQQGNSNQPQHF
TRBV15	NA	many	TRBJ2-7	TGTGCCACCAGCAGTACCGCGACAGCCCGAAGAATCCACGAGCAGTACTTC	CATSSTATARRIHEQYF
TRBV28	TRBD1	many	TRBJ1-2	TGTGCCAGCAGAAACCGACAGGGACTCTATGGCTACACCTTC	CASRNRQGLYGYTF
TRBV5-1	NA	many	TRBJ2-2	TGCGCCAGCAGCTTGTCGGTGGGGAACGCCGGGGAGCTGTTTTTT	CASSLSVGNAGELFF
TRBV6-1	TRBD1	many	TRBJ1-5	TGTGCCAGCAGGGACAGGGGGAGAGGGAGCAATCAGCCCCAGCATTTT	CASRDRGRGSNQPQHF
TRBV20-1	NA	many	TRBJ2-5	TGCAGTGCTAGAGATCGGGCTAGTCGGGAGACCCAGTACTTC	CSARDRASRETQYF
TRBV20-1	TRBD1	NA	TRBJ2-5	TGCAGTGCCACGCTAGGTGGCAGGGGGCTGGAGACCCAGTACTTC	CSATLGGRGLETQYF
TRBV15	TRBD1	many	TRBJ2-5	TGTGCCACCAGCAGAGGGGGACAGGGTCAAGAGACCCAGTACTTC	CATSRGGQGQETQYF
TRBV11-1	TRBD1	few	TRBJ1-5	TGTGCCAGCAGCGAAGGGACAGGGGCCTACCAGGGGTCCCAGCATTTT	CASSEGTGAYQGSQHF
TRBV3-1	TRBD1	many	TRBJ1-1	TGTGCCAGCAGCCAAGTGGACAGGGGGCCTCTGAACACTGAAGCTTTCTTT	CASSQVDRGPLNTEAFF
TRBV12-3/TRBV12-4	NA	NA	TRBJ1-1	TGTGCCAGCAGTTCCTACAGGGAAGGCACTGAAGCTTTCTTT	CASSSYREGTEAFF
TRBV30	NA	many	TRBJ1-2	TGTGCCTGGAGACCCGGGGAGACGAATGGCTACACCTTC	CAWRPGETNGYTF
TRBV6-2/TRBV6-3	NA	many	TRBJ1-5	TGTGCCAGCAGTCACAATGGGCGGATCAATCAGCCCCAGCATTTT	CASSHNGRINQPQHF
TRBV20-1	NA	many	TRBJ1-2	TGCAGTGCTAGAAGGGGATATGGCTACACCTTC	CSARRGYGYTF
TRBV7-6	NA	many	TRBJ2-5	TGTGCCAGCAGCTTACAGATAGTCCAAGAGACCCAGTACTTC	CASSLQIVQETQYF
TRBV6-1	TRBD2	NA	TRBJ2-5	TGTGCCAGCAGTACCGGACTAGCGGATGAGACCCAGTACTTC	CASSTGLADETQYF
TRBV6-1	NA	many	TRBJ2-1	TGTGCCAGCAGCCTCGTGAGGGGCGATGAGCAGTTCTTC	CASSLVRGDEQFF
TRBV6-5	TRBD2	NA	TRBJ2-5	TGTGCCAGCAGTCACACTAGCGGGGGGGAAGAGACCCAGTACTTC	CASSHTSGGEETQYF
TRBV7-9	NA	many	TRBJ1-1	TGTGCCAGCAACGAGAACACTGAAGCTTTCTTT	CASNENTEAFF
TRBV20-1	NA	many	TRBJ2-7	TGCAGTGCTGTATCCTACGAGCAGTACTTC	CSAVSYEQYF
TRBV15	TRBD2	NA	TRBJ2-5	TGTGCCACCAGCAGAGATTCTAGACGGGGGGGCCGAGTGGGAGAGACCCAGTACTTC	CATSRDSRRGGRVGETQYF
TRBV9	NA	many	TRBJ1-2	TGTGCCAGCAGTTCTGGGGGATCGTATGGCTACACCTTC	CASSSGGSYGYTF